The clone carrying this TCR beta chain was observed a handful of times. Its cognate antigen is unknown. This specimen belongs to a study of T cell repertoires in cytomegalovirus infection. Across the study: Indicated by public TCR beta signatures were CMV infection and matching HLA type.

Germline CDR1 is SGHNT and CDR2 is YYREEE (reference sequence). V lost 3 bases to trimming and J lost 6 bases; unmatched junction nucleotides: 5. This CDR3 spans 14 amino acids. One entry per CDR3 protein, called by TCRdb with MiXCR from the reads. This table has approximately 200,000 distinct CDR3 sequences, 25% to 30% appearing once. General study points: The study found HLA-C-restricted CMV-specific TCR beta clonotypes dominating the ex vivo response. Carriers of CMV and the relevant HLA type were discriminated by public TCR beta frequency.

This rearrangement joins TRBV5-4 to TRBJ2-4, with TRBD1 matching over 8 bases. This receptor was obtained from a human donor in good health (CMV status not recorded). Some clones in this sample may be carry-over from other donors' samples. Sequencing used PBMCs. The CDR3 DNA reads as TGTGCCAGCAGCTCTTGGACAGGGAGAAACATTCAGTACTTC. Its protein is CASSSWTGRNIQYF.